One sample yielded the 25 T cell receptor beta chains listed below, sequenced in a study of shared clonotypes between healthy human individuals. Naive CD8 cells lacked CD45RO, underwent positive selection for CCR7 and left out terminally differentiated effector memory CD45RA+ cells. Produced via immunoSEQ multiplex PCR; TCRdb's table is partial and in-frame only. The repertoire holds some 2.1 million clones, about 94% seen once, with more than 1.5% in the top ten. Input material: naive CD8+ T cells from PBMCs. The source of these receptors is a man aged 18 to 30 in good health. Some clones in this sample may be carry-over from other donors' samples.

The chain combines TRBV27 with TRBJ2-1; 9 nucleotides line up with TRBD2. V lost 5 bases to trimming and J lost 0 bases; unmatched junction nucleotides: 20. Germline V gene data show CDR1 as MNHEY and CDR2 as SMNVEV (reference sequence). The CDR3 totals 21 residues. The CDR3 protein is CASSPLQNHGLAKSSYNEQFF. The CDR3 nucleotides are TGTGCCAGCAGTCCACTTCAAAACCATGGACTAGCGAAGAGCTCCTACAATGAGCAGTTCTTC.

The chain has TRBV21-1 and TRBJ1-4; TRBD1 reflects the table's D call only, with no check against the DNA. TRBV21-1 is marked as a pseudogene. This CDR3 comprises 14 residues. This CDR3 reads CASSKPQGYEKLFF. Here the CDR3 DNA reads TGTGCCAGCAGCAAACCCCAGGGTTATGAAAAACTGTTTTTT.

The CDR3 sequence is CASSPGTGVVNEQFF. CDR3 sequence (DNA): TGTGCCAGCTCGCCCGGGACAGGAGTTGTCAATGAGCAGTTCTTC. V usage is TRBV18 and J usage is TRBJ2-1; 8 bases align to TRBD1. The CDR3 is 15 amino acids. Germline loops: CDR1 KGHSH, CDR2 LQKENI. The junction had 10 bases not matched to a gene; V was cut back by 6 bases and J by 6 bases. The full variable domain, its missing parts supplied by reference TRBV18 and TRBJ2-1, is NAGVMQNPRHLVRRRGQEARLRCSPMKGHSHVYWYRQLPEEGLKFMVYLQKENIIDESGMPKERFSAEFPKEGPSILRIQQVVRGDSAAYFCASSPGTGVVNEQFFGPGTRLTVL.

This clone was picked up one time. The chain is built from TRBV7-9 and TRBJ2-1, with D possibly being TRBD1 or TRBD2 (6 bases each). The CDR3 spans 17 residues. Trimming took 4 bases from V and 5 from J, leaving 21 bases between them. From germline, CDR1 is SEHNR and CDR2 FQNEAQ (reference sequence). Here the CDR3 DNA reads TGTGCCAGCAGCTCGCTACGGGGGCCAAGGACTAACAATGAGCAGTTCTTC. Its translation: CASSSLRGPRTNNEQFF.

Points on this clone: The same CDR3 also results from other DNA sequences found in this sample. The rearrangement joins TRBV5-1 to TRBJ2-7, with unresolved D. Between the trimmed V and J ends, which lost 0 bases and 3 bases, there was a span of 4 bases. Per germline, CDR1 SGHRS and CDR2 YFSETQ. The length of the CDR3 is 12 residues. This CDR3 reads CASSLGGYEQYF. CDR3 bases: TGCGCCAGCAGCTTGGGCGGCTACGAGCAGTACTTC.

The rearrangement uses TRBV19 and TRBJ1-5; D is ambiguous. The CDR3 sequence is 13 residues long. V lost 6 bases, J lost 5 bases, and 11 bases lay in between. Germline V gene sequence: CDR1 LNHDA, CDR2 SQIVND (reference sequence). The CDR3, as DNA: TGTGCCAGTAGGCCGGCACAGCATCAGCCCCAGCATTTT. Its translation is CASRPAQHQPQHF. The complete variable domain, with remaining parts taken from reference TRBV19 and TRBJ1-5, reads DGGITQSPKYLFRKEGQNVTLSCEQNLNHDAMYWYRQDPGQGLRLIYYSQIVNDFQKGDIAEGYSVSREKKESFPLTVTSAQKNPTAFYLCASRPAQHQPQHFGDGTRLSIL.

This chain links TRBV9 with TRBJ2-1; D is uncertain. The CDR3 runs 16 residues. Trimming shortened V by 0 bases and J by 0 bases, and 10 bases separated the two germline ends. Looked up from germline, CDR1 is SGDLS and CDR2 is YYNGEE. CDR3 region: CASSVASVGSYNEQFF. CDR3 sequence (DNA): TGTGCCAGCAGCGTAGCATCCGTAGGCTCCTACAATGAGCAGTTCTTC.

This chain links TRBV5-1 with TRBJ2-7; 7 positions agree with TRBD1. The CDR3 loop spans 15 amino acids. Per the germline V gene, CDR1 is SGHRS and CDR2 is YFSETQ. V lost 7 bases, J lost 1 base, and 11 bases stayed unmatched. Written as DNA, the CDR3 is TGCGCCAGCCGAGTAAACTACAGGGGTTCCTACGAGCAGTACTTC. Translation gives CASRVNYRGSYEQYF.

CDR3: CASSLEIGGSGYEQYF. CDR3 sequence (DNA): TGTGCCAGCAGCTTAGAAATCGGGGGATCTGGGTACGAGCAGTACTTC. V gene TRBV11-1 combines with J gene TRBJ2-7; TRBD2 is a possible D gene (6 bases). Trimming left V 1 base short and J 4 bases short, with 17 bases between. Germline V gene sequence: CDR1 SGHAT, CDR2 FQDESV (reference sequence). There are 16 residues in the CDR3.

The chain employs TRBV27 and TRBJ2-7; a possible D gene is TRBD2 (5 bases). The CDR3 totals 16 residues. Germline V gives CDR1 MNHEY, CDR2 SMNVEV (reference sequence). The V and J ends lost 5 bases and 0 bases respectively, with 17 bases between them. CDR3 coding DNA: TGTGCCAGCAGTCTAGGACGGGAATTGGGCTCCTACGAGCAGTACTTC. Amino acid sequence: CASSLGRELGSYEQYF.

The chain recombines TRBV6-5 with TRBJ2-7; tentative D call: TRBD2 (6 bases). Germline assignment: CDR1 MNHEY and CDR2 SVGAGI. The CDR3 runs to 14 residues. Trimming removed 0 bases from V and 4 bases from J, with 10 bases in between. CDR3 in DNA: TGTGCCAGCAGTTACTCCTACCGGGGGTACGAGCAGTACTTC. Amino acids: CASSYSYRGYEQYF.

The J gene is TRBJ2-5, the V gene TRBV11-2; no reliable D call. V was trimmed by 5 bases and J by 2 bases, leaving 9 bases between them. This CDR3 has 13 residues. Germline lookup yields CDR1 SGHAT and CDR2 FQNNGV. This CDR3 reads CASSLYPQETQYF. In DNA, the CDR3 is TGTGCCAGCAGCCTGTACCCACAAGAGACCCAGTACTTC.

The rearrangement uses TRBV4-1 and TRBJ1-1; D is unresolved. Germline-derived CDR1 and CDR2 are MGHRA and YSYEKL. Trimming cost V 4 bases and J 1 base, with 10 bases left between them. The CDR3 extends over 14 amino acids. In DNA, the CDR3 is TGCGCCAGCAGCCCCCCTTGGCGGAACACTGAAGCTTTCTTT. Its protein product is CASSPPWRNTEAFF.

This chain uses TRBV5-5 with TRBJ1-1; 8 bases map to TRBD1. There are 13 residues in the CDR3. J lost 1 base, V lost 6 bases, and 2 bases had no gene match. Looked up from germline, CDR1 is SGHKS and CDR2 is YYEKEE (reference sequence). The CDR3 sequence: CASTDRANTEAFF. CDR3 DNA sequence: TGTGCCAGCACGGACAGGGCGAACACTGAAGCTTTCTTT.

This CDR3 is CASSGPGTSGDTQYF. CDR3 DNA: TGTGCCAGCAGTGGACCAGGGACCAGCGGAGATACGCAGTATTTT. This chain links TRBV2 with TRBJ2-3; perhaps D is TRBD1 or TRBD2 (5 bases each). Germline V lookup: CDR1 SNHLY, CDR2 FYNNEI. The CDR3 spans 15 residues. Trimming removed 4 bases from V and 5 bases from J, with 16 bases in between.

This chain connects TRBV2 to TRBJ2-1; 9 nucleotides agree with TRBD2. Germline-derived CDR1 and CDR2 are SNHLY and FYNNEI. The length of the CDR3 is 18 residues. Losses at the gene ends were 7 bases for V and 8 bases for J; bases not matched to a gene: 21. In DNA form, the CDR3 reads TGTGCCAGCAATGGGGCAGGGACGGCGGGAGGGCCTACGGATGAGCAGTTCTTC. Protein sequence: CASNGAGTAGGPTDEQFF. Supplemented by reference TRBV2 and TRBJ2-1, the full variable domain reads EPEVTQTPSHQVTQMGQEVILRCVPISNHLYFYWYRQILGQKVEFLVSFYNNEISEKSEIFDDQFSVERPDGSNFTLKIRSTKLEDSAMYFCASNGAGTAGGPTDEQFFGPGTRLTVL.

V and J are TRBV6-6 and TRBJ2-1; 8 nucleotides match TRBD2. V shed 6 bases and J 7 bases; nucleotides not matched to a gene: 11. The CDR3 has 15 residues. Germline values: CDR1 MNHNY, CDR2 SVGAGI (reference sequence). CDR3 DNA: TGTGCCAGCAGCCGGGGGCTAGCGGGTGATAATGAGCAGTTCTTC. This gives the protein CASSRGLAGDNEQFF.

This chain connects TRBV9 to TRBJ2-7, with D maybe TRBD2 (5 bases). V lost 2 bases, J lost 5 bases, and 11 bases lay in between. CDR1 SGDLS and CDR2 YYNGEE come from the germline V gene. This CDR3 contains 13 residues. In nucleotides, the CDR3 is TGTGCCAGCAGCGTTGGTAGCGATGACGAGCAGTACTTC. This gives the protein CASSVGSDDEQYF. The full variable domain, with the rest looked up from reference TRBV9 and TRBJ2-7, is DSGVTQTPKHLITATGQRVTLRCSPRSGDLSVYWYQQSLDQGLQFLIQYYNGEERAKGNILERFSAQQFPDLHSELNLSSLELGDSALYFCASSVGSDDEQYFGPGTRLTVT.

The chain couples TRBV19 to TRBJ2-4; 10 bases are shared with TRBD2. The CDR3 runs to 16 residues. J lost 4 bases, V lost 5 bases, and 8 bases had no gene match. Germline CDR1 reads LNHDA; CDR2 reads SQIVND (reference sequence). The CDR3 nucleotides are TGTGCCAGTAGTTCAGCGGGAGGGCCTACAAAAAACATTCAGTACTTC. Translating gives CASSSAGGPTKNIQYF.

V gene TRBV19 combines with J gene TRBJ2-1; the match to TRBD2 covers 11 bases. The V gene's germline CDR1 is LNHDA and CDR2 SQIVND (reference sequence). The CDR3 has 15 amino acids. This CDR3 is CATVSLAGGVYEQFF. CDR3 DNA: TGTGCAACAGTATCGTTAGCGGGAGGGGTGTATGAGCAGTTCTTC.

This chain uses TRBV6-5 with TRBJ1-5; 8 bases align to TRBD1. Germline assignment: CDR1 MNHEY and CDR2 SVGAGI. V was clipped by 6 bases and J by 9 bases; unmatched bases: 4. The CDR3 sequence is 12 residues long. The CDR3 DNA reads as TGTGCCAGCAGCCCAGGGACAGGGCCCCAGCATTTT. Translation: CASSPGTGPQHF.

The chain couples TRBV5-5 to TRBJ1-3; D is undetermined. The CDR3 is made up of 15 amino acids. Trimming removed 4 bases from V and 3 bases from J, with 14 bases in between. Germline lookup yields CDR1 SGHKS and CDR2 YYEKEE (reference sequence). CDR3 sequence (DNA): TGTGCCAGCAGCCGACTCATTACGGGTGGAAACACCATATATTTT. Translating gives CASSRLITGGNTIYF.

In this sample, this clone turned up once. The chain combines TRBV28 with TRBJ2-7, with TRBD1 identical over 9 bases. The CDR3 length is 13 residues. From germline, CDR1 is MDHEN and CDR2 SYDVKM. V lost 5 bases, J lost 3 bases, and 2 bases stayed unmatched. The CDR3 nucleotides are TGTGCCAGCAGTGGGACAGGGATCTACGAGCAGTACTTC. Its translation: CASSGTGIYEQYF.

The rearrangement joins TRBV4-2 to TRBJ1-3; D remains unclear. The CDR3 is 16 amino acids. Germline-derived CDR1 and CDR2 are LGHNA and YNFKEQ. Trimming left V 1 base short and J 0 bases short, with 10 bases between. The CDR3, as DNA: TGTGCCAGCAGCCAAGTTCCAGAGAGCTCTGGAAACACCATATATTTT. Translating gives CASSQVPESSGNTIYF.

The chain uses TRBV19 and TRBJ1-2; D gene ambiguous. Germline loops: CDR1 LNHDA, CDR2 SQIVND (reference sequence). The CDR3 covers 15 residues. Trimming pared 2 bases from V and 3 bases from J, leaving 13 bases between. CDR3 sequence reads: CASSILAIADYGYTF. CDR3 DNA sequence: TGTGCCAGTAGTATACTCGCCATTGCGGACTATGGCTACACCTTC. Using reference TRBV19 and TRBJ1-2 for the parts outside the CDR3, the full variable domain is DGGITQSPKYLFRKEGQNVTLSCEQNLNHDAMYWYRQDPGQGLRLIYYSQIVNDFQKGDIAEGYSVSREKKESFPLTVTSAQKNPTAFYLCASSILAIADYGYTFGSGTRLTVV.